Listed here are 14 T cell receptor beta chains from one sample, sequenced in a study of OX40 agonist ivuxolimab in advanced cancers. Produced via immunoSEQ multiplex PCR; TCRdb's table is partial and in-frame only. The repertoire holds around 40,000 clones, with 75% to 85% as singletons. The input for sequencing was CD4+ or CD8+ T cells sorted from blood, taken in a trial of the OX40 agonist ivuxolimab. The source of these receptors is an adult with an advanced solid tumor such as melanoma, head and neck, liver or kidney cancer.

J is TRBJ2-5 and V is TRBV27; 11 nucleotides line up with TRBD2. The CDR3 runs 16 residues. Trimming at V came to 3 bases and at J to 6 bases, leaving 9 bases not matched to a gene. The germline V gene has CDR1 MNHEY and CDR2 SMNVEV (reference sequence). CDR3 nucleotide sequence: TGTGCCAGCAGTTTTTATAGCGGGAGGGCCTTAAAGACCCAGTACTTC. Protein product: CASSFYSGRALKTQYF.

The DNA of the CDR3 is TGTGCCAGCAGCAAATACCGAAAAGAGACCCAGTACTTC. Residues: CASSKYRKETQYF. This sequence joins TRBV11-3 and TRBJ2-5, with no clear D. CDR3 length: 13 amino acids. V was trimmed by 5 bases and J by 3 bases, leaving 10 bases between them. Germline CDR1 reads SGHNT; CDR2 reads YENEEA.

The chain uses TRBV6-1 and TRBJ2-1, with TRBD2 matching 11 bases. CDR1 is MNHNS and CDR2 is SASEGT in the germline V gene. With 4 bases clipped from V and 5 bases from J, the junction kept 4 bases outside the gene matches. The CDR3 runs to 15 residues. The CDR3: CASSVTSGSNNEQFF. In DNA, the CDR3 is TGTGCCAGCAGTGTTACTAGCGGGAGCAACAATGAGCAGTTCTTC.

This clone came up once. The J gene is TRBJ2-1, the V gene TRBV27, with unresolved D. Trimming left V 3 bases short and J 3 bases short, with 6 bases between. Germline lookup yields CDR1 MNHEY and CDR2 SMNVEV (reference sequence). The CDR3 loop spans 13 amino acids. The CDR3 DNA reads TGTGCCAGCAGTTTTTCGTTCTACAATGAGCAGTTCTTC. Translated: CASSFSFYNEQFF.

The CDR3 here is CASSLDVGTQYF. DNA of the CDR3: TGTGCCAGCAGCTTGGACGTGGGAACGCAGTATTTT. This chain connects TRBV5-4 to TRBJ2-3; D gene uncertain. This CDR3 region has 12 residues. Germline CDR1 SGHNT, CDR2 YYREEE (reference sequence). V lost 0 bases to trimming and J lost 9 bases, with 8 bases between them.

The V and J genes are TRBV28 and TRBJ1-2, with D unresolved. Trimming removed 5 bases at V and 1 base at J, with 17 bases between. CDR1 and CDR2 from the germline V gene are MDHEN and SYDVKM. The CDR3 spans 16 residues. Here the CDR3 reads CASSISGVFYNYGYTF. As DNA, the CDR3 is TGTGCCAGCAGTATATCGGGAGTCTTTTATAACTATGGCTACACCTTC.

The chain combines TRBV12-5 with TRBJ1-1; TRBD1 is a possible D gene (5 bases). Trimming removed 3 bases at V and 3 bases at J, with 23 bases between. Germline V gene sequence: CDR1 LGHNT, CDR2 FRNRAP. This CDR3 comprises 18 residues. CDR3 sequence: CASGFQRGVGKEDTEAFF. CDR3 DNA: TGTGCTAGTGGTTTCCAGAGGGGAGTAGGTAAAGAGGACACTGAAGCTTTCTTT.

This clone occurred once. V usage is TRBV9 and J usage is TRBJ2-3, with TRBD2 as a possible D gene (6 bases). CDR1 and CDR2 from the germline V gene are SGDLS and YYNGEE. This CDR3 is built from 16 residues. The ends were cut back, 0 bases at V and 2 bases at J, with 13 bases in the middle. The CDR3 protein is CASSVATRRDTDTQYF. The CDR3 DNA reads TGTGCCAGCAGCGTAGCTACGAGGCGGGACACAGATACGCAGTATTTT.

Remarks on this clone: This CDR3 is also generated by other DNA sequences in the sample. CDR3 coding DNA: TGCGCCAGCAGCCAAGAAGGTCCAACCTACGAGCAGTACTTC. As protein: CASSQEGPTYEQYF. This chain joins TRBV4-1 and TRBJ2-7; D unresolved. The CDR3 length is 14 residues. From germline, CDR1 is MGHRA and CDR2 YSYEKL. V lost 0 bases and J 2 bases, leaving 8 bases between the germline ends.

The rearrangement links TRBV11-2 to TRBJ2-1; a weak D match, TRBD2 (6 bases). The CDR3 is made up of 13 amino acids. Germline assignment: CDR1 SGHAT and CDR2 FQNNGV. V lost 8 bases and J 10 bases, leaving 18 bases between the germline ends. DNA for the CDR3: TGTGCCAGCGTCTTTAGCGGCCGTGACGAGCAGTTCTTC. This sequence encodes CASVFSGRDEQFF.

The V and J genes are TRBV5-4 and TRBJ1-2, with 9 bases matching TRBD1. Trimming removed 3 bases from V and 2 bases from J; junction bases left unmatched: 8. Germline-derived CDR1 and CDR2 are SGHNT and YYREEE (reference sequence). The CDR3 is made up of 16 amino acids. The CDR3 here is CASSSLRTGGNYGYTF. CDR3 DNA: TGTGCCAGCAGCTCACTACGCACAGGGGGCAACTATGGCTACACCTTC.

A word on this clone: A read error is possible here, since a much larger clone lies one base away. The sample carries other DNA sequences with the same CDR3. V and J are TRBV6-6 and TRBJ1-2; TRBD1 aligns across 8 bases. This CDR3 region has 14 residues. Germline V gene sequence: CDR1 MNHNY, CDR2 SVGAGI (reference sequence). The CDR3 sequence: CASSSPIGQGTSIF. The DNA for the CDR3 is TGTGCCAGCAGCTCCCCAATCGGACAGGGTACTTCTATCTTT.

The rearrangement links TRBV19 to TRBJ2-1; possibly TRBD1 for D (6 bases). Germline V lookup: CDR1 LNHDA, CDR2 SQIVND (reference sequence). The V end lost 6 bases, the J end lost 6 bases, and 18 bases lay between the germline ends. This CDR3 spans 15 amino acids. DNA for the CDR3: TGTGCCAGTAGACCGGGACCCGCAGGGGTCAATGAGCAGTTCTTC. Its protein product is CASRPGPAGVNEQFF. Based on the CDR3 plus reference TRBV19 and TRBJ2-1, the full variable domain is DGGITQSPKYLFRKEGQNVTLSCEQNLNHDAMYWYRQDPGQGLRLIYYSQIVNDFQKGDIAEGYSVSREKKESFPLTVTSAQKNPTAFYLCASRPGPAGVNEQFFGPGTRLTVL.

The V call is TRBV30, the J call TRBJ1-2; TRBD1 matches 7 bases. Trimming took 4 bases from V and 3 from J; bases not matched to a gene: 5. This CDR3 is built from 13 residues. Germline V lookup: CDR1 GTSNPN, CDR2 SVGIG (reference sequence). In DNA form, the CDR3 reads TGTGCCTGGACATCCACAGGGGACTATGGCTACACCTTC. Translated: CAWTSTGDYGYTF. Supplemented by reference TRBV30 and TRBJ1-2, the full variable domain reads SQTIHQWPATLVQPVGSPLSLECTVEGTSNPNLYWYRQAAGRGLQLLFYSVGIGQISSEVPQNLSASRPQDRQFILSSKKLLLSDSGFYLCAWTSTGDYGYTFGSGTRLTVV.